This T cell receptor (beta chain) was captured in a study of T cells after yellow fever vaccination. Overall study results and limits: Clonotype sharing between CD4 and CD8 compartments was small.

J lost 6 bases, V lost 5 bases, and 5 bases had no gene match. The CDR3 contains 14 residues. From the 5' RACE reads, TCRdb called clonotypes with MiXCR, one entry per CDR3 protein. The sample includes roughly 520,000 distinct CDR3 sequences, just over 20% seen only once; the top ten take approximately 16%. This clonotype was seen a few times. Its antigen is unidentified. Sample: PBMCs, taken 21 days after the first yellow fever vaccination. The source is a man aged 18 to 29 who received the YFV17D yellow fever vaccine. The chain combines TRBV12-3 or TRBV12-4 with TRBJ1-5, with 9 bases that match TRBD1. CDR3 coding DNA: TGTGCCAGCAGTCAAGGGACAGGGTTTCAGCCCCAGCATTTT. It encodes CASSQGTGFQPQHF.